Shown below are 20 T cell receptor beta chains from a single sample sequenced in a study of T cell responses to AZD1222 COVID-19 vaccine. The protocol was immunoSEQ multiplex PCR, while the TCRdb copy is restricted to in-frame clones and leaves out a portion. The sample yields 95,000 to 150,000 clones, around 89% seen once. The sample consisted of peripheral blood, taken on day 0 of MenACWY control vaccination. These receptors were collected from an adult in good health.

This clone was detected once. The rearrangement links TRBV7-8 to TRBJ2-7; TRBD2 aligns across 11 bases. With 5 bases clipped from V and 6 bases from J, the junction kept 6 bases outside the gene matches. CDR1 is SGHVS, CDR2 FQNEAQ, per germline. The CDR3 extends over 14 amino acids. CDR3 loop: CASSPGLAAREQYF. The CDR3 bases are TGTGCCAGCAGCCCGGGACTAGCGGCTCGCGAGCAGTACTTC.

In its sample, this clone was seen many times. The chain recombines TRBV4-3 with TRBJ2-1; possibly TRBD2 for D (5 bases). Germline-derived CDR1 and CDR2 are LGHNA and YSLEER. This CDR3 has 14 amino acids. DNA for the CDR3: TGCCCCCGCAGCCCCCGGGGTAGCTCAAATGAGCAGTTCTTC. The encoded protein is CPRSPRGSSNEQFF.

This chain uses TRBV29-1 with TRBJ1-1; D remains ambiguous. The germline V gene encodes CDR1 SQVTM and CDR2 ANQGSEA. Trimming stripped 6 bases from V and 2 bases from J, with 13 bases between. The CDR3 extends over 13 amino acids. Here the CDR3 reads CSVAGRFNTEAFF. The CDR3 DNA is TGCAGCGTCGCAGGACGGTTTAACACTGAAGCTTTCTTT. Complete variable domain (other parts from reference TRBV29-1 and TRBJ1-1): SAVISQKPSRDICQRGTSLTIQCQVDSQVTMMFWYRQQPGQSLTLIATANQGSEATYESGFVIDKFPISRPNLTFSTLTVSNMSPEDSSIYLCSVAGRFNTEAFFGQGTRLTVV.

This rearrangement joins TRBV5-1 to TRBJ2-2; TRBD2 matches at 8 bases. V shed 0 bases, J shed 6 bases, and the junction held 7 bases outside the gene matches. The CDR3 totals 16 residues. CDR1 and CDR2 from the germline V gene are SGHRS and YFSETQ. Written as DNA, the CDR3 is TGCGCCAGCAGCTTGGGGAGCGGGAGTGTTTCCGGGGAGCTGTTTTTT. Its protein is CASSLGSGSVSGELFF.

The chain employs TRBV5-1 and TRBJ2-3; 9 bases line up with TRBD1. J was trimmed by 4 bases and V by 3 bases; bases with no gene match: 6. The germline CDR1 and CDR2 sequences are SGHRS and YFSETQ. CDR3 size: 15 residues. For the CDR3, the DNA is TGCGCCAGCAGCTCGGACAGGGGTGGTGCAGATACGCAGTATTTT. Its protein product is CASSSDRGGADTQYF.

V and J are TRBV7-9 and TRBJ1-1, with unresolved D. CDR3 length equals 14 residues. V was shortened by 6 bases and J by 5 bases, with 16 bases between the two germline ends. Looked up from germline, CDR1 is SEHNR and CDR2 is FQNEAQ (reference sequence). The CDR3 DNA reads TGTGCCAGCAGTCGTATTAGTCCGGGGACTGAAGCTTTCTTT. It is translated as CASSRISPGTEAFF. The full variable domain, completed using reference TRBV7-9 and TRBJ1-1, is DTGVSQNPRHKITKRGQNVTFRCDPISEHNRLYWYRQTLGQGPEFLTYFQNEAQLEKSRLLSDRFSAERPKGSFSTLEIQRTEQGDSAMYLCASSRISPGTEAFFGQGTRLTVV.

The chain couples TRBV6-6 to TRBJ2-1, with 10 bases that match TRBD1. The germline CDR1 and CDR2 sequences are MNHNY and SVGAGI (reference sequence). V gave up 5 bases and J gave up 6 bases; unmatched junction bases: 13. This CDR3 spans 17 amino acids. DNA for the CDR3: TGTGCCAGCAGTCCCCTTACCCGGGACAGGGGAGGCAATGAGCAGTTCTTC. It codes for CASSPLTRDRGGNEQFF.

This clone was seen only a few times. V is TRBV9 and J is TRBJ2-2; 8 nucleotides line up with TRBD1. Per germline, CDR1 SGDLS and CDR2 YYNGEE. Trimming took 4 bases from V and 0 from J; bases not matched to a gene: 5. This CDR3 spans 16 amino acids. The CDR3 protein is CASSPRTGSNTGELFF. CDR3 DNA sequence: TGTGCCAGCAGCCCCCGGACAGGGTCGAACACCGGGGAGCTGTTTTTT.

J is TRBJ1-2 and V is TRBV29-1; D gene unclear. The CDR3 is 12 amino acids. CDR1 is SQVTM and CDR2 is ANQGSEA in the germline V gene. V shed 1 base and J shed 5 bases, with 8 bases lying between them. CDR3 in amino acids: CSVEGWVYGYTF. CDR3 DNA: TGCAGCGTTGAAGGTTGGGTTTATGGCTACACCTTC.

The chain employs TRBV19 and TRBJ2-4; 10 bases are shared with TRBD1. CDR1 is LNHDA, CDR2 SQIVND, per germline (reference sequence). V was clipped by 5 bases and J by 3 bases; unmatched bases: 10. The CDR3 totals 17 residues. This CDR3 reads CASSALGQGIGKNIQYF. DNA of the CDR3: TGTGCCAGTAGTGCTCTGGGACAGGGGATAGGCAAAAACATTCAGTACTTC.

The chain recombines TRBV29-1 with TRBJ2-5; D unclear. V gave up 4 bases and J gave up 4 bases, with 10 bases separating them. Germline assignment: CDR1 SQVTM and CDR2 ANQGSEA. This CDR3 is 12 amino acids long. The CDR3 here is CSVVPIGETQYF. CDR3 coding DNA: TGCAGCGTTGTACCCATCGGAGAGACCCAGTACTTC.

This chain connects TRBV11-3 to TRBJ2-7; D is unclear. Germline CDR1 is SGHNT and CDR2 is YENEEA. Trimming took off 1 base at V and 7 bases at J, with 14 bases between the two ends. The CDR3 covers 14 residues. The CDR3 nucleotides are TGTGCCAGCAGCTTAGGTTGGACCTCTGGGGAGCAGTACTTC. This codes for CASSLGWTSGEQYF.

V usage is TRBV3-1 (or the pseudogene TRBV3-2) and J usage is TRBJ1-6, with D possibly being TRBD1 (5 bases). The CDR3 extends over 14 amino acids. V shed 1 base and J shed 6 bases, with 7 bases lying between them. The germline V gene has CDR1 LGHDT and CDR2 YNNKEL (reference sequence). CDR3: CASSQVQGNSPLHF. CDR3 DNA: TGTGCCAGCAGCCAAGTGCAGGGTAATTCACCCCTCCACTTT.

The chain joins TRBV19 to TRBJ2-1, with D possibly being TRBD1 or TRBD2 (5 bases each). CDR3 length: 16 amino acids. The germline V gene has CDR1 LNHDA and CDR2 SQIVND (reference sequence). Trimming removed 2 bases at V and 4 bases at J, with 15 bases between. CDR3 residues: CASSIYGDEVYNEQFF. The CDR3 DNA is TGTGCCAGTAGTATATATGGGGACGAAGTATACAATGAGCAGTTCTTC.

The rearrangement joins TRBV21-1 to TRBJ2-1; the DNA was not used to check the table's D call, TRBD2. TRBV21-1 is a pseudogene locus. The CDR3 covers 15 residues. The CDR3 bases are TGTGCCAGCAGGAGAGAGCGGGAGTCCTACAATGAGCAGTTCTTC. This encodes CASRRERESYNEQFF.

The CDR3 DNA reads as TGTGCCAGCAGCACCGACAGGGGCTACAATCAGCCCCAGCATTTT. Its translation: CASSTDRGYNQPQHF. This chain connects TRBV6-2 or TRBV6-3 to TRBJ1-5; 8 bases line up with TRBD1. V was pared by 6 bases and J by 3 bases, with 7 bases of the junction left unmatched. Germline V gene sequence: CDR1 MNHEY, CDR2 SVGEGT. This CDR3 contains 15 residues.

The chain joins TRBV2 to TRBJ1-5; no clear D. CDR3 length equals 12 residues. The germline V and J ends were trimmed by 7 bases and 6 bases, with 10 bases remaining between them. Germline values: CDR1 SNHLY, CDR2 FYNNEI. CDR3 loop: CASTGVGQPQHF. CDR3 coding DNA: TGTGCCAGCACGGGTGTAGGTCAGCCCCAGCATTTT.

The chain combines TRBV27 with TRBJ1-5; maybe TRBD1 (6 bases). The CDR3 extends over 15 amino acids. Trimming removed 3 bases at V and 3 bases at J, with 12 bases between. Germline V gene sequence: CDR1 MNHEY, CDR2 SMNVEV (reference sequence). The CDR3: CASSLTTGFNQPQHF. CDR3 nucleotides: TGTGCCAGCAGTTTGACTACAGGGTTCAATCAGCCCCAGCATTTT.

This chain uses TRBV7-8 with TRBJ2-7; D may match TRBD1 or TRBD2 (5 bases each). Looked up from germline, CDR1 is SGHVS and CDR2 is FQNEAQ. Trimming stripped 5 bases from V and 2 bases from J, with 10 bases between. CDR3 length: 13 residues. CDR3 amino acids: CASSIRDPYEQYF. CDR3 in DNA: TGTGCCAGCAGCATACGGGACCCCTACGAGCAGTACTTC.

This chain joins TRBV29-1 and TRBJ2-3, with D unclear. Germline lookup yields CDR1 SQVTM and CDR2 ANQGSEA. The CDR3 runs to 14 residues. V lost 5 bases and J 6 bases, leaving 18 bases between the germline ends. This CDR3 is CSVWTPDLGDTQYF. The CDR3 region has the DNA TGCAGCGTTTGGACGCCCGACCTCGGGGATACGCAGTATTTT.